This T cell receptor (beta chain) was found in a study of vaccination effects on CD4 cells after COVID-19. Study in general: Samples came from a couple of convalescent patients 16 days and one week before vaccination. Study results and limitations: Missing from the study were early post-infection timepoints, and its convalescent patients were few.

About this clone: Its antigen is currently unknown.

The table came from immunoSEQ multiplex PCR; TCRdb's copy has only in-frame clones and leaves some out. The sample comprises approximately 46,000 clones, approximately 74% of which are singletons, and roughly 8.8% rests with the top ten. Germline CDR1 reads SGHTA; CDR2 reads FQGNSA. V was trimmed by 4 bases and J by 1 base, leaving 11 bases between them. This CDR3 is 15 amino acids long. At the end of around eleven days of culture, CD4+ T cells were isolated. Half-medium exchanges with IL-2 medium took place on days 3 and 7. This sequence was found in a human donor who had a prior SARS-CoV-2 infection. The sequenced sample was CD4+ T cells from PBMCs cultured without peptide, obtained before COVID-19 vaccination. The V gene is TRBV7-2, the J gene TRBJ2-1; D perhaps matches TRBD1 (6 bases). CDR3 residues: CASSSQGQSYNEQFF. The CDR3 coding sequence is TGTGCCAGCAGCTCACAGGGCCAGTCCTACAATGAGCAGTTCTTC. Drawing the rest from reference TRBV7-2 and TRBJ2-1, the complete variable domain is GAGVSQSPSNKVTEKGKDVELRCDPISGHTALYWYRQSLGQGLEFLIYFQGNSAPDKSGLPSDRFSAERTGGSVSTLTIQRTQQEDSAVYLCASSSQGQSYNEQFFGPGTRLTVL.